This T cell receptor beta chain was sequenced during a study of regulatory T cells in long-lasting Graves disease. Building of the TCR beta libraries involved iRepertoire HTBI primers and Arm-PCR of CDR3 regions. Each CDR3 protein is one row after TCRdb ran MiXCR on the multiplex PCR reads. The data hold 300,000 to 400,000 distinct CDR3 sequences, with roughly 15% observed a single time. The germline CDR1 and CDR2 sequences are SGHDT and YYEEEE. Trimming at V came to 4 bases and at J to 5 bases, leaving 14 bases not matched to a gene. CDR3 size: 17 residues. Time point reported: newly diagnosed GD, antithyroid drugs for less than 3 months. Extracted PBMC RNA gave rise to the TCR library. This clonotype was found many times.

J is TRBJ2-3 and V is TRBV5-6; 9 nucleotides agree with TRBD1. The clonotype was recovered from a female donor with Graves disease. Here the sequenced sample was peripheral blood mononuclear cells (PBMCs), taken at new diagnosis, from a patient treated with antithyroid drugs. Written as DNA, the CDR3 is TGTGCCAGCAGCCCCGATTTTTACAGGGGGCAGGGAGATACGCAGTATTTT. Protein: CASSPDFYRGQGDTQYF.